This section outlines one TCR beta chain sequence together with its context. TCR sequencing used cDNA made by reverse transcription of extracted RNA. The assay was immunoSEQ multiplex PCR, and TCRdb's table has in-frame clones only and misses some. The sample consists of roughly 140,000 clones, about 50% of them appearing once. This specimen belongs to a study of CD8+ T cells in alopecia areata. V gave up 3 bases and J gave up 4 bases; unmatched junction bases: 4. The CDR3 sequence is 13 residues long. Germline CDR1 reads SQVTM; CDR2 reads ANQGSEA. V is TRBV29-1 and J is TRBJ1-2; 8 nucleotides agree with TRBD1. Material: CD8+ T cells sorted from blood, obtained at week 0. The clonotype originates from a human donor with alopecia areata. CDR3 DNA sequence: TGCAGCGTTGAGGCCAGGGGGCCCTATGGCTACACCTTC. Amino acids: CSVEARGPYGYTF.